This T cell receptor (beta chain) was captured by sequencing in a study of cytomegalovirus exposure and HLA in healthy donors. Study-level points and caveats: V- and J-gene trimming of TCR beta was linked (in a later analysis) to a missense DCLRE1C variant. Earlier analysis found most TCR beta V segments productive about 87% or about 30% of the time.

As concerns this clone: Its antigen remains unknown.

The CDR3 is 14 residues long. Germline loops: CDR1 MGHRA, CDR2 YSYEKL. The ends were cut back, 2 bases at V and 2 bases at J, with 9 bases in the middle. This PCR relied on a set of 60 Vbeta primers and 13 Jbeta primers. Measured with immunoSEQ multiplex PCR; TCRdb has only the in-frame clones, and not every one. Of some 180,000 clones in the sample, over 70% are singletons; the top ten hold about 2.7%. This TCR derives from a male donor in good health and CMV-seronegative. Sequenced: PBMCs. The chain couples TRBV4-1 to TRBJ1-2; D is uncertain. In DNA form, the CDR3 reads TGCGCCAGCAGCCAAAATACAGCCAACTATGGCTACACCTTC. Translating it yields CASSQNTANYGYTF.